Listed here are 24 T cell receptor beta chains from one sample, sequenced in a study of blood T cell repertoires in COVID-19. Clones were read by immunoSEQ multiplex PCR, and TCRdb kept only the in-frame ones, dropping some. The data show around 220,000 clones, 65% to 90% seen once. The specimen sequenced was peripheral blood. The receptors stem from a human donor in a cohort sampled during active COVID-19.

V and J are TRBV27 and TRBJ1-1, with 8 bases that match TRBD1. From germline, CDR1 is MNHEY and CDR2 SMNVEV (reference sequence). This CDR3 spans 17 amino acids. V shed 3 bases and J 0 bases; nucleotides not matched to a gene: 9. CDR3 amino acids: CASSFGRGLNMNTEAFF. CDR3 sequence (DNA): TGTGCCAGCAGTTTTGGCAGGGGGCTTAACATGAACACTGAAGCTTTCTTT.

The chain is built from TRBV11-1 and TRBJ1-1; D is possibly TRBD1 (6 bases). The CDR3 has 14 amino acids. The germline V gene encodes CDR1 SGHAT and CDR2 FQDESV (reference sequence). The V and J ends lost 5 bases and 6 bases respectively, with 16 bases between them. CDR3 region: CASSLKQGRAEAFF. In nucleotides, the CDR3 is TGTGCCAGCAGCCTGAAACAGGGTCGGGCTGAAGCTTTCTTT.

V gene TRBV18 combines with J gene TRBJ2-5; 9 bases match TRBD1. The germline gives CDR1 KGHSH, CDR2 LQKENI. The CDR3 loop spans 15 amino acids. V was clipped by 2 bases and J by 5 bases; unmatched bases: 6. CDR3 amino acids: CASSPRTGAGETQYF. The DNA of the CDR3 is TGTGCCAGCTCACCAAGGACAGGGGCCGGGGAGACCCAGTACTTC.

This clone was observed at least ten times. The chain combines TRBV23-1 with TRBJ1-6; 7 bases align to TRBD1. TRBV23-1 is reported as an ORF; its role is uncertain. Trimming at V came to 0 bases and at J to 9 bases, leaving 2 bases not matched to a gene. This CDR3 is built from 14 residues. CDR3 protein: CASSQSGTVSPLHF. In DNA, the CDR3 is TGCGCCAGCAGTCAATCGGGGACAGTTTCACCCCTCCACTTT.

J is TRBJ2-2 and V is TRBV18; TRBD2 matches at 9 bases. This CDR3 has 15 amino acids. Germline values: CDR1 KGHSH, CDR2 LQKENI. J gave up 2 bases and V 5 bases, and 3 bases lay outside the gene matches. The CDR3 DNA follows: TGTGCCAGCTCAGCTAGCGGGACTAACACCGGGGAGCTGTTTTTT. Encoded protein: CASSASGTNTGELFF.

The chain links TRBV7-8 to TRBJ2-1; 12 nucleotides line up with TRBD2. Germline CDR1 SGHVS, CDR2 FQNEAQ. This CDR3 spans 16 amino acids. V lost 3 bases and J lost 5; bases outside the gene matches: 5. The CDR3, as DNA: TGTGCCAGCAGCTTGACGACTAGCGGGGGACACAATGAGCAGTTCTTC. Protein product: CASSLTTSGGHNEQFF.

This chain's CDR3 is CASSPRRDRGGYASYEQYF. CDR3 bases: TGTGCCAGTAGTCCCCGCCGGGACAGGGGGGGTTATGCCTCCTACGAGCAGTACTTC. The chain recombines TRBV19 with TRBJ2-7; 11 bases are shared with TRBD1. CDR3 length: 19 amino acids. The trim removed 5 bases at V and 0 bases at J, leaving 15 bases unmatched. CDR1 and CDR2 (germline): LNHDA, SQIVND (reference sequence).

The V call is TRBV27, the J call TRBJ2-1; 11 bases align to TRBD2. CDR3 length: 15 amino acids. With 6 bases clipped from V and 6 bases from J, the junction kept 7 bases outside the gene matches. The germline V gene encodes CDR1 MNHEY and CDR2 SMNVEV (reference sequence). CDR3 bases: TGTGCCAGCAGCCGCGGGGGACTAGCGGCCAATGAGCAGTTCTTC. Residues: CASSRGGLAANEQFF.

A word on this clone: A far bigger clonotype differs at one base, so this is likely a read error. This sequence joins TRBV28 and TRBJ2-7; TRBD1 aligns across 7 bases. J was trimmed by 0 bases and V by 7 bases; bases with no gene match: 3. This CDR3 has 13 residues. CDR1 and CDR2 (germline): MDHEN, SYDVKM. DNA of the CDR3: TGTGCCAGCACCTGGGACAGCTCCTACGAGCAGTACTTC. Translating gives CASTWDSSYEQYF.

This clone was recorded only once. The chain employs TRBV19 and TRBJ1-2; D gene unclear. Germline CDR1 and CDR2: LNHDA and SQIVND (reference sequence). Trimming took 8 bases from V and 0 from J, leaving 10 bases between them. This CDR3 contains 13 residues. The CDR3 coding sequence is TGTGCCAGTGCCAACAGAACTAACTATGGCTACACCTTC. Translated: CASANRTNYGYTF. Combining the CDR3 with reference TRBV19 and TRBJ1-2 gives the whole variable domain DGGITQSPKYLFRKEGQNVTLSCEQNLNHDAMYWYRQDPGQGLRLIYYSQIVNDFQKGDIAEGYSVSREKKESFPLTVTSAQKNPTAFYLCASANRTNYGYTFGSGTRLTVV.

The chain is built from TRBV2 and TRBJ2-7; 8 bases fit TRBD1. Trimming cost V 8 bases and J 2 bases; bases outside gene matches: 5. This CDR3 is built from 13 residues. Per the germline V gene, CDR1 is SNHLY and CDR2 is FYNNEI. CDR3 nucleotide sequence: TGTGCCAGCGGCCTGGACAGGGCCTACGAGCAGTACTTC. It is translated as CASGLDRAYEQYF.

This clone was detected a few times. V usage is TRBV15 and J usage is TRBJ2-7, with 11 bases fitting TRBD1. J lost 3 bases, V lost 1 base, and 2 bases had no gene match. CDR1 LNHNV and CDR2 YYDKDF come from the germline V gene (reference sequence). This CDR3 comprises 15 residues. The CDR3 sequence: CATSRAGTGGYEQYF. The CDR3, as DNA: TGTGCCACCAGCAGAGCCGGGACAGGGGGCTACGAGCAGTACTTC.

The chain links TRBV28 to TRBJ2-7; D perhaps matches TRBD1 (6 bases). This CDR3 spans 15 amino acids. V was shortened by 4 bases and J by 1 base, with 14 bases between the two germline ends. Per germline, CDR1 MDHEN and CDR2 SYDVKM. The CDR3 region has the DNA TGTGCCAGCAGTTGGACAGTCTGGGGTTCCTACGAGCAGTACTTC. Translated, it gives CASSWTVWGSYEQYF.

The CDR3 here is CASSPRTGTYEQYF. The CDR3 DNA is TGCGCCAGCAGCCCTCGGACAGGCACCTACGAGCAGTACTTC. The V call is TRBV4-1, the J call TRBJ2-7; 7 bases map to TRBD1. The CDR3 totals 14 residues. The J segment lost 2 bases and the V segment lost 4 bases, leaving 5 bases of the junction unmatched. CDR1 and CDR2 (germline): MGHRA, YSYEKL.

This chain uses TRBV28 with TRBJ2-7; a possible D gene is TRBD1 (8 bases). V was clipped by 6 bases and J by 2 bases, with 14 bases between them. Germline CDR1 and CDR2: MDHEN and SYDVKM. The CDR3 contains 14 residues. CDR3 in amino acids: CASRDTGGAYEQYF. CDR3 coding DNA: TGTGCCAGCAGAGACACAGGGGGGGCCTACGAGCAGTACTTC.

The chain has TRBV7-9 and TRBJ1-4, with no clear D. Germline-derived CDR1 and CDR2 are SEHNR and FQNEAQ (reference sequence). CDR3 length: 15 amino acids. The germline V and J ends were trimmed by 5 bases and 1 base, with 11 bases remaining between them. In DNA form, the CDR3 reads TGTGCCAGCAGCGCGATTGGAGGAACTAATGAAAAACTGTTTTTT. It is translated as CASSAIGGTNEKLFF.

There are a few counts of this clone. The chain recombines TRBV18 with TRBJ2-2; TRBD1 matches 8 bases. This CDR3 is 15 amino acids long. Germline V gene sequence: CDR1 KGHSH, CDR2 LQKENI. Trimming cost V 7 bases and J 5 bases; bases outside gene matches: 9. This CDR3 is CASFYGQGSTGELFF. In nucleotides, the CDR3 is TGTGCCAGCTTCTACGGACAGGGATCGACCGGGGAGCTGTTTTTT.

This chain uses TRBV29-1 with TRBJ2-3; perhaps TRBD2 as D (7 bases). V was shortened by 6 bases and J by 4 bases, with 20 bases between the two germline ends. The germline V gene encodes CDR1 SQVTM and CDR2 ANQGSEA. This CDR3 contains 15 residues. This CDR3 reads CSVDGGGGRSDTQYF. The CDR3 DNA reads TGCAGCGTAGATGGTGGGGGGGGCCGGTCAGATACGCAGTATTTT.

This chain links TRBV4-2 with TRBJ2-7; weak D call: TRBD2 (6 bases). Germline CDR1 and CDR2: LGHNA and YNFKEQ. V lost 0 bases and J 3 bases, leaving 21 bases between the germline ends. This CDR3 has 18 amino acids. The CDR3 is CASSQDQIPGGYSYEQYF. The CDR3 DNA is TGTGCCAGCAGCCAAGATCAGATTCCAGGAGGGTATAGCTACGAGCAGTACTTC.

Concerning this clone: Distinct nucleotide sequences in the sample also encode this CDR3. The J gene is TRBJ1-2, the V gene TRBV28; possible D gene TRBD1, 5 bases. V was shortened by 4 bases and J by 2 bases, with 8 bases between the two germline ends. This CDR3 comprises 13 residues. Germline-derived CDR1 and CDR2 are MDHEN and SYDVKM. The CDR3 is CASSSTANYGYTF. In nucleotides, the CDR3 is TGTGCCAGCAGTTCGACAGCGAACTATGGCTACACCTTC.

This clone was counted only a few times. J is TRBJ1-2 and V is TRBV9; 7 bases align to TRBD1. Unmatched junction bases numbered 4, after V lost 0 bases and J lost 8 bases. The CDR3 has 13 residues. CDR1 is SGDLS and CDR2 is YYNGEE in the germline V gene. In nucleotides, the CDR3 is TGTGCCAGCAGCGTAGTGGAGACAGGGGGCTACACCTTC. It yields the protein CASSVVETGGYTF.

This clone was picked up a small number of times. This sequence joins TRBV2 and TRBJ1-2, with D unclear. This CDR3 is built from 15 residues. Germline values: CDR1 SNHLY, CDR2 FYNNEI. The V and J ends lost 4 bases and 6 bases respectively, with 18 bases between them. The CDR3 bases are TGTGCCAGCAGTGTTAAGTCGGGGAGGAATCATGGCTACACCTTC. Amino acids: CASSVKSGRNHGYTF.

Details on this clone: The same CDR3 arises from other DNA sequences in this sample as well. The gene calls are TRBV19 and TRBJ1-1; 7 bases match TRBD1. The CDR3 sequence is 15 residues long. CDR1 is LNHDA and CDR2 is SQIVND in the germline V gene (reference sequence). J was trimmed by 1 base and V by 1 base; bases with no gene match: 3. The CDR3 loop is CASSIVPGGNTEAFF. Here the CDR3 DNA reads TGTGCCAGTAGTATAGTCCCAGGGGGGAACACTGAAGCTTTCTTT.

This sequence joins TRBV28 and TRBJ2-7; 7 positions agree with TRBD1. The CDR3 is made up of 15 amino acids. Germline V gives CDR1 MDHEN, CDR2 SYDVKM. The junction had 13 bases not matched to a gene; V was cut back by 6 bases and J by 5 bases. This CDR3 is CASSLGTVLDHEQYF. CDR3 DNA: TGTGCCAGCAGCCTCGGGACAGTTTTAGACCACGAGCAGTACTTC.